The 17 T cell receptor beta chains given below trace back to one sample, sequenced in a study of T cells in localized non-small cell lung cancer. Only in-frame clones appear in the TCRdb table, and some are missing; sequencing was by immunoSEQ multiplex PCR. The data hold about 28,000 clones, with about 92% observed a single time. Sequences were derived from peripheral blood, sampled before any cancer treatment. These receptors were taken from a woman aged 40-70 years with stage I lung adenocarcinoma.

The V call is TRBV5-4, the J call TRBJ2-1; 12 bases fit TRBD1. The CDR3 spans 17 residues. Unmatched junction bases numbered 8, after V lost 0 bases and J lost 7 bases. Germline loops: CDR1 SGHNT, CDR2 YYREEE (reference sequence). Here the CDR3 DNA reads TGTGCCAGCAGCTTGGCGTACGGGACAGGGGGCTGGAATGAGCAGTTCTTC. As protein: CASSLAYGTGGWNEQFF. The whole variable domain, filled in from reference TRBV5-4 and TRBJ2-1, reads ETGVTQSPTHLIKTRGQQVTLRCSSQSGHNTVSWYQQALGQGPQFIFQYYREEENGRGNFPPRFSGLQFPNYSSELNVNALELDDSALYLCASSLAYGTGGWNEQFFGPGTRLTVL.

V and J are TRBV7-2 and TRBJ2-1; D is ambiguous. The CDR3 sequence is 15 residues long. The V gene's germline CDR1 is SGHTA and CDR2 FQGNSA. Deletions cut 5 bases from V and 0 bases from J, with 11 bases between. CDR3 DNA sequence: TGTGCCAGCAGCCAAGGAGTTATCTCCTACAATGAGCAGTTCTTC. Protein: CASSQGVISYNEQFF. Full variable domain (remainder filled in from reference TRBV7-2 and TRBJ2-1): GAGVSQSPSNKVTEKGKDVELRCDPISGHTALYWYRQSLGQGLEFLIYFQGNSAPDKSGLPSDRFSAERTGGSVSTLTIQRTQQEDSAVYLCASSQGVISYNEQFFGPGTRLTVL.

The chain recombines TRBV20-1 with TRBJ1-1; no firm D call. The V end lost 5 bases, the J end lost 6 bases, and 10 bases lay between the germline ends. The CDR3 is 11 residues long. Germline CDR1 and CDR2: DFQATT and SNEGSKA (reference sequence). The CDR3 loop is CSASRRSEAFF. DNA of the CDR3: TGCAGTGCTTCCCGGAGGTCTGAAGCTTTCTTT.

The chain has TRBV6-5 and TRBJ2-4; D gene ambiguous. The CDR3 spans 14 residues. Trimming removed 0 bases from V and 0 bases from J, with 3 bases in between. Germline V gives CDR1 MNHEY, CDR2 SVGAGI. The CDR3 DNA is TGTGCCAGCAGTTACTCCCCAGCCAAAAACATTCAGTACTTC. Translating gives CASSYSPAKNIQYF.

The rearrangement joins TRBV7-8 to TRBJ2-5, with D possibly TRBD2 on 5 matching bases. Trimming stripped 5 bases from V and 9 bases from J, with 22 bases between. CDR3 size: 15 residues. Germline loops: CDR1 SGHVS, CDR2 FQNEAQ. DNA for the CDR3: TGTGCCAGCAGCCAAAGACGGGTTACGGGATCGGCCCAGTACTTC. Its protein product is CASSQRRVTGSAQYF.

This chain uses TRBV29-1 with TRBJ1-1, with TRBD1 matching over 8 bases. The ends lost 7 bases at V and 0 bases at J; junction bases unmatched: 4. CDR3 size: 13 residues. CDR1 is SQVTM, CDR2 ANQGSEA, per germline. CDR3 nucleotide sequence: TGCAGCGACCACAGGGGGTTGAACACTGAAGCTTTCTTT. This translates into CSDHRGLNTEAFF. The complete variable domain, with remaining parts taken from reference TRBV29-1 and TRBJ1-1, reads SAVISQKPSRDICQRGTSLTIQCQVDSQVTMMFWYRQQPGQSLTLIATANQGSEATYESGFVIDKFPISRPNLTFSTLTVSNMSPEDSSIYLCSDHRGLNTEAFFGQGTRLTVV.

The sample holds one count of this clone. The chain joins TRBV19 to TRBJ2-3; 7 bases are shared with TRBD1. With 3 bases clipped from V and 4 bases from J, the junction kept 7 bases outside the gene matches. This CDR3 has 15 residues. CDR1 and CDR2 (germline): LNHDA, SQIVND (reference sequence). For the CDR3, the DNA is TGTGCCAGTAGTATCCAGGGGGAATACGCAGATACGCAGTATTTT. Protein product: CASSIQGEYADTQYF. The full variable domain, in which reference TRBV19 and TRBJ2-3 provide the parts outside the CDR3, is DGGITQSPKYLFRKEGQNVTLSCEQNLNHDAMYWYRQDPGQGLRLIYYSQIVNDFQKGDIAEGYSVSREKKESFPLTVTSAQKNPTAFYLCASSIQGEYADTQYFGPGTRLTVL.

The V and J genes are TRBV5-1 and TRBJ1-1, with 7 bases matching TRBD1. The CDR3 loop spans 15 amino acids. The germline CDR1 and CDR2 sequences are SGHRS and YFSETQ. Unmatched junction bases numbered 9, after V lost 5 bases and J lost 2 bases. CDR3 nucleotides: TGCGCCAGCAGGGGCGGACAGGTGCGAAACACTGAAGCTTTCTTT. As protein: CASRGGQVRNTEAFF.

The CDR3 spells CASSVAPNYGYTF. CDR3 in DNA: TGTGCCAGCAGCGTAGCTCCTAACTATGGCTACACCTTC. The chain carries TRBV9 and TRBJ1-2; no reliable D call. Between the trimmed V and J ends, which lost 0 bases and 0 bases, there was a span of 3 bases. CDR1 and CDR2 from the germline V gene are SGDLS and YYNGEE. The CDR3 is 13 amino acids.

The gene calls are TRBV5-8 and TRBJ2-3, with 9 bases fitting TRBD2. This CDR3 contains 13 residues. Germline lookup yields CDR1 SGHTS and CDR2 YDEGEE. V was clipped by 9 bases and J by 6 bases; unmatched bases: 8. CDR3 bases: TGTGCCAACCGAGCGGGGGGTAGGGATACGCAGTATTTT. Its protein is CANRAGGRDTQYF.

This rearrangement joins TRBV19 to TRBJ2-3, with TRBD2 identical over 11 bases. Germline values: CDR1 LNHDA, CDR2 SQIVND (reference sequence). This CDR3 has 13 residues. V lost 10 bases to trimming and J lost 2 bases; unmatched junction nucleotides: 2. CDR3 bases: TGTGCCACGACTAGCGGGGTCACAGATACGCAGTATTTT. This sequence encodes CATTSGVTDTQYF.

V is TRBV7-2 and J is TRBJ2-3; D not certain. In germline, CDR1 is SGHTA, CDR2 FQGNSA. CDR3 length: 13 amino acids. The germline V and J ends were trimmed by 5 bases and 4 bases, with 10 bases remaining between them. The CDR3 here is CASSSPPPDTQYF. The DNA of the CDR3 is TGTGCCAGCAGCAGCCCCCCCCCAGATACGCAGTATTTT.

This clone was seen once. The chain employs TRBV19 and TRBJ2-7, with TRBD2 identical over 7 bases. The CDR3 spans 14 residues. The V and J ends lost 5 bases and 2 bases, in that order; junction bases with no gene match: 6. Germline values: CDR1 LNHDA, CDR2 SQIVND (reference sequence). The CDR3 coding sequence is TGTGCCAGTAGTCCGACTAGCCCACCCTACGAGCAGTACTTC. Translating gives CASSPTSPPYEQYF.

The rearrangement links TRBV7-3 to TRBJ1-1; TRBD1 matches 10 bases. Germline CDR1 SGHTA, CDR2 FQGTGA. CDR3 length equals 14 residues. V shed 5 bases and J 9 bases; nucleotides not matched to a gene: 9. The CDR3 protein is CASSPSGTGDQAFF. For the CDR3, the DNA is TGTGCCAGCAGCCCCTCCGGGACAGGGGACCAAGCTTTCTTT.

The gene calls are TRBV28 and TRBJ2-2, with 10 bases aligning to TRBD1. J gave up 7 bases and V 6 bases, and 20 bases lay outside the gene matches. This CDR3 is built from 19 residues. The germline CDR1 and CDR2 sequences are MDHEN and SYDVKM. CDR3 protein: CASSAPWPWTGGDFGELFF. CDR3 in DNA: TGTGCCAGCAGCGCCCCTTGGCCTTGGACAGGGGGTGATTTCGGGGAGCTGTTTTTT.

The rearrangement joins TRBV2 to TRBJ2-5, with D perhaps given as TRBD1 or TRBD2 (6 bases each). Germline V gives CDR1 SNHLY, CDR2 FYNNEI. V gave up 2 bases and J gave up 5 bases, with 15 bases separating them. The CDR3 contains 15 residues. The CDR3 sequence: CASSEPEGGAETQYF. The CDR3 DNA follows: TGTGCCAGCAGTGAACCCGAGGGGGGAGCGGAGACCCAGTACTTC.

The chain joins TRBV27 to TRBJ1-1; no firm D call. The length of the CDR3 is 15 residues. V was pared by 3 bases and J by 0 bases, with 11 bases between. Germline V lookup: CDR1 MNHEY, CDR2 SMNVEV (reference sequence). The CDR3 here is CASSFSSALNTEAFF. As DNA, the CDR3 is TGTGCCAGCAGTTTCTCCTCGGCCCTGAACACTGAAGCTTTCTTT.